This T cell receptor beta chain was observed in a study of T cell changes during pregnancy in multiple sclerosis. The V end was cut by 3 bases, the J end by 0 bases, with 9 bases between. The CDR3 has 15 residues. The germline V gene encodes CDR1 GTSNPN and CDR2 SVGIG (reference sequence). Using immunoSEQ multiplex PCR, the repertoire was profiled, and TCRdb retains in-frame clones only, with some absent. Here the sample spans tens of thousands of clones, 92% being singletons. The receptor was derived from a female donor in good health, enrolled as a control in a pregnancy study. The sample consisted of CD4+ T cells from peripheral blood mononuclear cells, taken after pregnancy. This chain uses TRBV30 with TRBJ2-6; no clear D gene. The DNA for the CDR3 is TGTGCCTGGAGACGCGATCGCTCTGGGGCCAACGTCCTGACTTTC. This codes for CAWRRDRSGANVLTF. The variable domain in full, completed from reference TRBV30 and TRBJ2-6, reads SQTIHQWPATLVQPVGSPLSLECTVEGTSNPNLYWYRQAAGRGLQLLFYSVGIGQISSEVPQNLSASRPQDRQFILSSKKLLLSDSGFYLCAWRRDRSGANVLTFGAGSRLTVL.